The 13 T cell receptor beta chains below were found in one sample sequenced in a study of cytomegalovirus exposure and HLA in healthy donors. TCRdb's table, derived via immunoSEQ multiplex PCR, lists solely in-frame clones and lacks some. Altogether about 250,000 clones are present, approximately 84% being singletons, with the ten largest covering 9.5% to 15%. Sample: PBMCs. The receptors here all came from a man aged 18 to 30 in good health and CMV-seropositive.

This chain joins TRBV5-1 and TRBJ1-2; the D is unclear. Germline V gives CDR1 SGHRS, CDR2 YFSETQ. The CDR3 length is 13 residues. Trimming removed 0 bases at V and 8 bases at J, with 11 bases between. The CDR3 spells CASSLVGAGGYTF. The CDR3 bases are TGCGCCAGCAGCTTGGTAGGCGCGGGGGGCTACACCTTC.

The chain couples TRBV7-2 to TRBJ2-1, with 13 bases identical to TRBD2. Germline V gene data show CDR1 as SGHTA and CDR2 as FQGNSA. The CDR3 covers 17 residues. V shed 2 bases and J 12 bases; nucleotides not matched to a gene: 13. CDR3 coding DNA: TGTGCCAGCAGCTTAAACCCTGGACTAGCGGGGGCGGGAGGGCAGTTCTTC. Translation: CASSLNPGLAGAGGQFF.

The count of this clone is one. The CDR3 spells CASSSTGMKTQYF. As DNA, the CDR3 is TGCGCCAGCAGCTCTACAGGGATGAAGACCCAGTACTTC. The genes are TRBV5-1 and TRBJ2-5, with D possibly being TRBD1 (6 bases). Germline V gene data show CDR1 as SGHRS and CDR2 as YFSETQ. CDR3 length: 13 residues. Trimming pared 3 bases from V and 6 bases from J, leaving 12 bases between.

The chain combines TRBV27 with TRBJ2-7, with 8 bases lining up with TRBD1. This CDR3 region has 15 residues. Germline V gene data show CDR1 as MNHEY and CDR2 as SMNVEV (reference sequence). The V segment lost 3 bases and the J segment 3 bases; nucleotides outside the gene matches: 7. CDR3 coding DNA: TGTGCCAGCAGTTTTAAGGCAGGGGGCAGCTACGAGCAGTACTTC. This gives the protein CASSFKAGGSYEQYF.

The chain uses TRBV5-6 and TRBJ2-3, with 8 bases lining up with TRBD1. This CDR3 comprises 16 residues. In germline, CDR1 is SGHDT, CDR2 YYEEEE. V lost 0 bases to trimming and J lost 5 bases; unmatched junction nucleotides: 8. The CDR3 bases are TGTGCCAGCAGCTTGGCCGGTGACAGGGGTCAAGATACGCAGTATTTT. Protein product: CASSLAGDRGQDTQYF.

The genes are TRBV4-1 and TRBJ2-3; tentative D call: TRBD2 (5 bases). CDR1 and CDR2 from the germline V gene are MGHRA and YSYEKL. V was shortened by 2 bases and J by 1 base, with 16 bases between the two germline ends. CDR3 length: 17 residues. CDR3 DNA sequence: TGCGCCAGCAGCCAAAGAACGCTAGGACTCCGCACAGATACGCAGTATTTT. It translates to CASSQRTLGLRTDTQYF.

This clone was recorded once. This chain joins TRBV9 and TRBJ2-2, with D maybe TRBD1 (5 bases). CDR3 length: 14 residues. Trimming left V 8 bases short and J 0 bases short, with 11 bases between. Germline V gives CDR1 SGDLS, CDR2 YYNGEE. CDR3 bases: TGTGCCAGGATACAGGTTCCGAACACCGGGGAGCTGTTTTTT. Its translation is CARIQVPNTGELFF.

The V call is TRBV6-1, the J call TRBJ2-1; TRBD2 aligns across 12 bases. Looked up from germline, CDR1 is MNHNS and CDR2 is SASEGT. CDR3 size: 16 residues. With V trimmed by 2 bases and J by 7 bases, 6 bases remained unmatched. The CDR3 bases are TGTGCCAGCAGTGAACCCAGACTAGCGGGAGTTAATGAGCAGTTCTTC. Its protein product is CASSEPRLAGVNEQFF.

The CDR3 loop reads CASSSGPNEEQFF. The DNA for the CDR3 is TGCGCCAGCAGCTCAGGGCCCAATGAAGAGCAGTTCTTC. The chain has TRBV5-1 and TRBJ2-1; weak D call: TRBD1 (5 bases). V lost 3 bases, J lost 10 bases, and 14 bases lay in between. The CDR3 totals 13 residues. Germline assignment: CDR1 SGHRS and CDR2 YFSETQ.

This clone was seen ten or more times. This chain joins TRBV6-1 and TRBJ2-7; 7 bases line up with TRBD2. CDR3 length: 15 amino acids. Per the germline V gene, CDR1 is MNHNS and CDR2 is SASEGT. After removal of 4 bases from V and 5 bases from J, the junction contained 11 bases not matched to a gene. In nucleotides, the CDR3 is TGTGCCAGCAGTGTTAGTGGCGGGAGTGTCAACGAGCAGTACTTC. It translates to CASSVSGGSVNEQYF.

The chain has TRBV6-1 and TRBJ2-7, with D perhaps TRBD1 (6 bases). V lost 2 bases to trimming and J lost 2 bases, with 7 bases between them. The CDR3 is 13 amino acids. Germline V gene lookup returns CDR1 MNHNS and CDR2 SASEGT. CDR3 region: CASSETGTYEQYF. In DNA, the CDR3 is TGTGCCAGCAGTGAAACAGGGACCTACGAGCAGTACTTC.

V gene TRBV29-1 combines with J gene TRBJ2-3; maybe TRBD2 (5 bases). Germline assignment: CDR1 SQVTM and CDR2 ANQGSEA. CDR3 length: 16 residues. V shed 2 bases and J shed 6 bases, with 21 bases lying between them. The DNA for the CDR3 is TGCAGCGTTGAAAAACTCGCCCTCCAGTCGGGGGATACGCAGTATTTT. It encodes CSVEKLALQSGDTQYF.

The CDR3 nucleotides are TGTGCCAGCAGTGAGGGGGGACTAAACAATCAGCCCCAGCATTTT. Protein: CASSEGGLNNQPQHF. The chain uses TRBV6-1 and TRBJ1-5; D might be TRBD1 (5 bases). Trimming shortened V by 3 bases and J by 3 bases, and 12 bases separated the two germline ends. This CDR3 is 15 amino acids long. Germline assignment: CDR1 MNHNS and CDR2 SASEGT.